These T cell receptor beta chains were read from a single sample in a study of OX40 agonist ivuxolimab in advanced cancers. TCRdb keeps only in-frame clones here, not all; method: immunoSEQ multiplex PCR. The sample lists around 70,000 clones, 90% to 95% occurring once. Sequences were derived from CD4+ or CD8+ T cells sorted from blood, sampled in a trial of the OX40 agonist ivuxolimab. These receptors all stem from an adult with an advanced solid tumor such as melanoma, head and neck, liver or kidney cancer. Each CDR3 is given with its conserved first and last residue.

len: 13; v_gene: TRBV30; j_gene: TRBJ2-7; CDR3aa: CAWSVDRDYEQYF
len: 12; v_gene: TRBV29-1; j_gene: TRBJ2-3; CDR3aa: CGGLGLQDTQYF
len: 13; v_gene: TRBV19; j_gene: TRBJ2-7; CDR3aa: CASSIVQGYEQYF
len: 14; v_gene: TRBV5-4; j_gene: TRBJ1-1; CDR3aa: CASSLAVVDTEAFF
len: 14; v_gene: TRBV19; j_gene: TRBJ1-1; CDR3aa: CASSISGLNTEAFF
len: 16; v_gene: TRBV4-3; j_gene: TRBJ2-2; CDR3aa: CASSQDSRGPTGELFF
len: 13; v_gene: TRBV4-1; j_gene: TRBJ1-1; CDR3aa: CASSQERNTEAFF
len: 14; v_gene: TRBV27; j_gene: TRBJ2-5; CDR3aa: CASGSVGETETQYF
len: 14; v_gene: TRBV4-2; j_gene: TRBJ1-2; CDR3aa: CASWDSTGTYGYTF
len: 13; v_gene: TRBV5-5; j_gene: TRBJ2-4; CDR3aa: CASSQQGKNIQYF
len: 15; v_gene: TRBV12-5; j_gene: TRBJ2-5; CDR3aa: CASGFLAGGVETQYF
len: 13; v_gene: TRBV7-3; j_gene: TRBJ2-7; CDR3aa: CASSLTDSNEQYF
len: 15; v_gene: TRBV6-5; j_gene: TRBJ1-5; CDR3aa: CASSWGQDSNQPQHF
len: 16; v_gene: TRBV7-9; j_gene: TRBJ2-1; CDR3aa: CASSSPPASGYNEQFF
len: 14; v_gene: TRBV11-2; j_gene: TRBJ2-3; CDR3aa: CASTRGGITDTQYF
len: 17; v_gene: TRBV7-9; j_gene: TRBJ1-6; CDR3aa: CASSLEARGLLYSPLHF
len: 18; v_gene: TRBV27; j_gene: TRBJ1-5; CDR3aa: CASSLSAPQGYSNQPQHF
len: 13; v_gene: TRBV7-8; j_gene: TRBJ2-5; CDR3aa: CASSLTLEKTQYF
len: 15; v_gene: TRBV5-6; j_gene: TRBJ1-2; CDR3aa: CASRPIAGGFYGYTF
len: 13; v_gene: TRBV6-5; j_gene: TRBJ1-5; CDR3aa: CASRGASNQPQHF
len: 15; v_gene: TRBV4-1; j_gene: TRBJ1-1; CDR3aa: CASSPWPTVNTEAFF
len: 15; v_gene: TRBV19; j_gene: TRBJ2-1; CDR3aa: CASSPQGTGGDEQFF
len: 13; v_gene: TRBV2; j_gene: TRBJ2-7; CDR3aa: CASIWIAGSEQYF
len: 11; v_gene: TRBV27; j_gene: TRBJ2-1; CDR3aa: CASSLRNEQFF
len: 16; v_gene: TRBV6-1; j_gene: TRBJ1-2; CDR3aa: CASSEPLSTVNYGYTF
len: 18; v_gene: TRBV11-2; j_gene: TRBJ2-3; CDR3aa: CASSLEPPRTGHTDTQYF
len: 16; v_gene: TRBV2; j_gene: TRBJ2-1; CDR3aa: CASSESEDRTYNEQFF
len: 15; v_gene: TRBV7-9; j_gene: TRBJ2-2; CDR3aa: CASSSLQGYTGELFF